This T cell receptor beta chain appears in the sequencing data of a study of cytomegalovirus exposure and HLA in healthy donors (dated by TCRdb to the late 2010s). Study-wide context: In an earlier analysis of fewer than 750 of the donors, 276 Gb of sequence data and some 100 million unique TCR beta sequences from about 190 million T cells were reported. To study patterns of TCR occurrence, a later analysis re-analyzed previously published TCR beta repertoires from just over 650 donors and added high-resolution HLA genotyping. A later genetic analysis used genome-wide SNP genotypes for about 65% of the 666 donors, treating that subset as a discovery cohort. In an earlier analysis of roughly 540 of the donors, high-throughput TCR beta sequencing was used to judge whether each TCR beta V gene segment behaved as functional or pseudogenic. Typing coverage varied by locus: about 620-640 donors for A, B, C, DRB1 and DQB1; under 550 for DQA1; approximately 570 for DPA1; 450 to 480 for DPB1. The study used immunosequencing to profile the T cell repertoires of 666 subjects and linked those repertoires to cytomegalovirus serostatus. In the later analysis, no new phenotypic data were used to find candidate immune exposures; instead, reliance was placed on TCR beta sequences and their occurrence across donors. HLA typing covered class I and class II loci at four-digit resolution. The genetic ancestry cluster associated with self-reported Caucasian donors included over 65% of the roughly 400 genotyped donors. Because of strong linkage in the cohort, four or five DR-DQ haplotypes were treated as single units for association and clustering. Donor age, sex, ethnicity and CMV serostatus were collected together with the repertoire data. High-throughput TCR immunosequencing, statistical association of individual TCRs with disease status, and machine learning were combined to predict cytomegalovirus infection status. In addition to the first cohort of approximately 670 subjects, a separate validation cohort of 100 to 150 different subjects was used. Every repertoire in the discovery cohort had been generated on one and the same sequencing platform. The study aimed to test whether cataloging public T cell receptors could reveal signatures of past pathogen exposure. An early release that covered approximately 600 HLA-typed donors contained 250 to 350 gigabases of sequencing data and tens of millions of unique TCR sequences. Among about 360 genotyped donors of the cohort, an average of approximately 250,000 unique TCR beta nucleotide sequences were sequenced per donor, around 18% of them non-productive. Results and caveats for the whole study, not just this receptor: A later analysis found that HLA-associated TCR beta chains were more clonally expanded and had lower generation probabilities than equally common non-associated chains. A later analysis found that most CMV-associated TCR beta chains appeared HLA-restricted, with HLA associations seemingly driven largely by CMV exposure. In a later analysis, TCR association rates were found to vary across HLA loci, with the most associated TCRs seen for DRB1 alleles and the fewest for HLA-C alleles. A further reported finding was that TCR beta sequences accurately predicted the HLA-A and HLA-B alleles for most subjects in the first cohort. Most TCR sequences were observed very rarely across donors, whereas some public TCRs were present in many individuals. Linkage disequilibrium might explain the correlated functional status among segregating V segments, but an unknown experimental factor could not be ruled out. A later analysis reported that several top co-occurrence clusters appeared linked to parvovirus B19, influenza, CMV and Epstein-Barr virus. It was suggested by the authors that the approach could potentially be generalized to other disease states and immunological phenotypes. Compared with the approximately 700-donor mean, donors in an Asian-associated ancestry cluster had fewer N-insertions in productive TCRs, according to a later genetic analysis. In the study, approximately 160 TCR beta chains were listed as associated with cytomegalovirus. A cluster of highly shared sequence variants was judged likely to be a technical artifact of the sequencing pipeline. When HLA alleles, especially DR and DQ, strongly co-occurred, attributing TCR associations to individual alleles was difficult. At a false discovery rate of 0.05, a later analysis linked around 15,000 TCR beta sequences to specific HLA alleles. Some IMGT-functional V segments, including TRBV6-2 and TRBV6-3, could not be distinguished by the 87-base-pair reads and were therefore excluded. In a later genetic analysis, a missense DCLRE1C variant was associated with V-gene and J-gene trimming of TCR beta chains, and the association was replicated in an independent cohort. The earlier analysis of 450 to 700 of the donors excluded fewer than 20 rarely observed V segments, including chromosome 9 orphons, because counts were too low. Because some donors lacked HLA typing at each locus, the association tests relied only on the typed subset. The cohort was sequenced for TCR beta chains only, and without alpha or paired-chain data the features that could be detected were limited. The classifier was reported to diagnose cytomegalovirus status with high specificity and sensitivity in both the original and validation cohorts. The only immune exposure information available for the cohort was CMV serostatus. A few of the identified cytomegalovirus-associated TCR beta chains were confirmed in vitro to be specific for cytomegalovirus antigens. Roughly uniform sequencing depth across donors was assumed in presence/absence analyses, although this assumption may not hold. Broadly in line with IMGT annotations, most TCR beta V segments showed up in productive rearrangements about 87% or about 30% of the time in an earlier analysis of several hundred of the donors.

Libraries came from the immunoSEQ multiplex PCR assay. For the multiplex PCR, a mixture combining 60 forward primers for TCR Vbeta segments and 13 reverse primers for TCR Jbeta segments was used. The CDR3 region of rearranged TCR beta genes was amplified from genomic DNA by a multiplex PCR assay. Amplified TCR beta libraries were sequenced as 87-base-pair reads on the Illumina HiSeq System. The study's own analysis went as follows. A later analysis counted some 74 million unique TCR beta chains across the roughly 700 repertoires, and 9 million to 14 million of these chains were shared by at least two donors. To remove PCR and sequencing errors, raw reads were error-corrected and collapsed into unique sequences using a nearest-neighbor algorithm that merged closely related sequences. CDR3 sequences were aligned to IMGT reference sequences to assign V, D and J gene segments. For a sequence to be retained, a match of at least six nucleotides to both a V gene segment and a J gene segment was required. Rearrangements were classified as productive when the CDR3 lacked stop codons and remained in frame with V and J, and all other rearrangements were classified as non-productive. CDR3 was defined according to IMGT convention as the region running from the second conserved V-encoded cysteine to the conserved J-encoded phenylalanine. In an earlier analysis of more than 550 of the donors, sequences lacking an unambiguous match to a single V gene segment were excluded. An earlier analysis of 450 to 650 of the donors called V segments functional above 56.7% productive rearrangements and segregating when the between-donor standard deviation exceeded 5%. To diagnose cytomegalovirus status from the catalog of TCR beta chain sequences, a statistical classification framework was built. V and J gene assignment, in a later analysis, came from comparing TCR nucleotide sequences with IMGT/GENE-DB human TR gene sequences. The TCRdist pipeline was used in a later analysis to assign CDR3 sequences and most-parsimonious VDJ recombination scenarios. In a later analysis, each TCR beta chain was defined by its CDR3 amino acid sequence together with its V-gene family, and reads lacking a unique V-gene family were excluded. A later analysis removed 592 highly shared, low-generation-probability nucleotide sequences to deal with suspected cross-contamination and a sequencing artifact. A later analysis calculated a clonal expansion index for each public chain from normalized within-repertoire ranks of inferred template counts. In a later analysis, generation probabilities were computed with a VDJ recombination model fitted to out-of-frame rearrangements, and the resulting probabilities were checked against IGoR. Hypergeometric tests were used in a later analysis to score TCR-TCR, TCR-HLA and TCR-CMV co-occurrence, with a repertoire-size bias correction applied to the TCR pairs. False discovery rates were estimated in a later analysis by permuting HLA or CMV assignments 20 times. In a later analysis, co-occurring TCRs were grouped using DBSCAN, and TCRdist sequence similarity was added for clustering within HLA-allele-positive subsets. Co-occurrence clustering excluded repertoires with fewer than 30,000 or more than 120,000 public chains, plus five with anomalous nucleotide sharing. TCRdb's version of the immuneACCESS table is confined to in-frame rearrangements and falls short of the full clone set. An unresolved V gene accounts for under half of the shortfall where checked; the remainder is of unknown origin. V, J and clone size derive from that table, while D and trimming were established from the DNA sequence. The table for this sample lists fewer than 250,000 clones; around 85% of them were counted only once. The ten most abundant clones make up roughly 1.3% of the sample.

Via the germline V gene, CDR1 is SQVTM and CDR2 ANQGSEA. Deletion took 1 base off V and 7 bases off J, with a span of 16 bases between the germline ends. The CDR3 has 14 amino acids, counting the end cysteine and phenylalanine. Just the 42-base CDR3 DNA is kept, in frame starting at base 1. The cohort comprised hundreds of healthy bone marrow donors. At the time of sampling, every cohort member was nominally healthy, though immune exposures that went unrecorded were likely present. CMV serostatus was recorded as positive for roughly 300 and negative for about 55% of the roughly 670 cohort members, whereas no CMV serostatus was recorded for the donor in question. A peripheral blood sample was provided by each donor, and peripheral blood mononuclear cells were used for TCR beta sequencing. Genomic DNA was extracted from the blood cell samples with the Qiagen DNeasy Blood Extraction Kit. Concerning this clone itself: Its specific antigen is unknown. It has no much larger one-base neighbor in the sample; base qualities were not kept.

This clonotype was sampled from a human donor in good health. Sequenced input: PBMCs. The chain joins TRBV29-1 to TRBJ2-5, with the D gene call left open. The DNA sequence is as follows: TGCAGCGTTGAAGGAATGCGCCGTGGCGGGACCCAGTACTTC. Its amino acids are CSVEGMRRGGTQYF.